This TCR beta chain originates from a study of blood T cell repertoires in COVID-19 (dated by TCRdb to about 2020). Regarding the research as a whole: Samples from collaborators originated in the United States, Italy and Spain and spanned both the acute and convalescent phases of COVID-19. The material from the prospective study consisted of cDNA or gDNA derived from T cells, B-cell-depleted T cells, or PBMCs. Subjects who had been exposed to COVID-19, were actively infected with it, or had recovered from it provided the deeply sampled blood TCRbeta repertoires that made up the dataset. The repertoires were released in a freely available public database intended as a resource for research on the immune response to SARS-CoV-2. Samples were obtained from the ongoing ImmuneRACE study (first 160 participants) and from 1,200 or so subjects provided by 6 global collaborators. The sample metadata nearly always contained a de-identified subject ID, COVID-19 status, age in years and sex. HLA class I and class II types, where available, came from metadata supplied by the sample provider rather than from assay-based typing. The investigation overall reported the following: How much clinical and demographic metadata was included differed by source and by participant, and the metadata was provided uncurated.

Reading the germline V gene (reference sequence) gives CDR1 GTSNPN and CDR2 SVGIG. The CDR3 goes from the cysteine to the phenylalanine over 15 residues. Only the CDR3 part of the read is kept: 45 bases, read in frame from the first base. V is clipped by 2 bases and J by 0 bases, and the sequence between their germline boundaries is 13 bases long. Turning to this clone: The antigen it binds to is not known. No base quality values were provided; no much bigger clone lies one nucleotide off.

Whole blood was collected in K2EDTA tubes by collaborating institutions according to the institutions' own protocols. Collaborator samples were shipped for TCRbeta analysis as frozen whole blood, isolated PBMCs, or DNA extracted from either sample type. TCRbeta CDR3 regions were amplified from genomic DNA using the immunoSEQ Assay, a bias-controlled multiplex PCR. The source study handled its data this way. Within the assay, amplification of reference gene primers was used to estimate how many nucleated cells each sample contained. To quantify the absolute abundance of each unique TCRbeta CDR3 rearrangement, sequence reads were collapsed and filtered. Productive Simpson clonality was computed per sample as the square root of Simpson's diversity index over productive rearrangements. TCRdb took over this immuneACCESS table, retaining in-frame rearrangements with V and J assigned. Such tables are incomplete; in checked studies, under half of the missing clones stem from an unresolved V gene, and the remainder is unexplained. V, J and clone size are taken as reported in that table, and D and trimming were inferred from the DNA itself. Here the sample has about 210,000 clones; 70% to 90% occur a single time. Together, the top ten hold around 3% of the sample.

The sample comprised peripheral blood. The receptor's source is a man between 60 and 75 years old with acute or convalescent COVID-19. The rearrangement combines TRBV30 with TRBJ1-2, and the D gene may be TRBD1, 6 bases matching. The bases are TGTGCCTGGAGTTCGACAGGCCGAGCTAACTATGGCTACACCTTC. Its translation is CAWSSTGRANYGYTF.